This entry concerns a single T cell receptor (beta chain). Its antigen is still unknown. Primers for the PCR totalled 60 Vbeta and 13 Jbeta. Clones were read by immunoSEQ multiplex PCR, and TCRdb kept only the in-frame ones, dropping some. The sample records about 140,000 clones, about four fifths being singletons. The record originates from a study of cytomegalovirus exposure and HLA in healthy donors. Study-wide findings and caveats: Segments of the TCR beta V type were, in most cases, productive about 87% or about 30% of the time in an earlier analysis.

This CDR3 comprises 16 residues. From germline, CDR1 is SEHNR and CDR2 FQNEAQ (reference sequence). The V gene end was trimmed by 6 bases and the J gene end by 7 bases; junction bases not matched to a gene: 8. Material for sequencing was PBMCs. The rearrangement uses TRBV7-9 and TRBJ2-1; TRBD2 agrees at 14 bases. The sequence came from a woman aged 18-29 years in good health and CMV-seropositive. The CDR3, as DNA: TGTGCCAGCAGTCATCGGGGACTAGCGGGGGTAAATGAGCAGTTCTTC. It codes for CASSHRGLAGVNEQFF.